This is a list of T cell receptor beta chains from one sample in a study of blood T cell repertoires in COVID-19. Repertoires were generated with immunoSEQ multiplex PCR, while TCRdb's copy carries only in-frame clones and drops some. The sample consists of 100,000 or so clones, 80% of them appearing once. The sample comprised peripheral blood. These receptors were collected from a human donor in a cohort sampled during active COVID-19. Each CDR3 is given with its conserved first and last residue. D genes are given only for firm matches. Clone size is stated in some rows and not others, as once, few, many or a class when expanded.

j_gene	abundance	v_gene	d_gene	CDR3nt	CDR3aa
TRBJ1-5	-	TRBV25-1	TRBD1	TGTGCCAGCAGTGAATCGGGCAGGGGGCAGCCCCAGCATTTT	CASSESGRGQPQHF
TRBJ2-7	-	TRBV28	TRBD2	TGTGCCAGCAGCACTAACCCACGAGCGGGAGCGTACGAGCAGTACTTC	CASSTNPRAGAYEQYF
TRBJ2-5	-	TRBV7-2	TRBD2	TGTGCCAGCAGCTTGAGGACTAGCGGATTCCAAGAGACCCAGTACTTC	CASSLRTSGFQETQYF
TRBJ1-5	few	TRBV10-2	-	TGCGCCAGCAGTTCAGGGGGCAATCAGCCCCAGCATTTT	CASSSGGNQPQHF
TRBJ1-6	few	TRBV3-1/TRBV3-2	-	TGTGCCAGCAGCCAAGACCCAGGGCCGGGAGGGTCACCCCTCCACTTT	CASSQDPGPGGSPLHF
TRBJ1-3	few	TRBV28	-	TGTGCCAGCAGGCGCACAGGGTCTGGAAACACCATATATTTT	CASRRTGSGNTIYF
TRBJ2-7	-	TRBV25-1	TRBD2	TGTGCCAGCAGGGGATCAATAGCGGGAGATTCCTACGAGCAGTACTTC	CASRGSIAGDSYEQYF
TRBJ2-1	-	TRBV5-5	-	TGTGCCAGCAGCTTACAAGTCGGGTCGGATGAGCAGTTCTTC	CASSLQVGSDEQFF
TRBJ1-5	-	TRBV3-1/TRBV3-2	-	TGTGCCAGCAGCCAAAATCCAGGGTACAATCAGCCCCAGCATTTT	CASSQNPGYNQPQHF
TRBJ2-3	-	TRBV2	-	TGTGCCAGCAGTGAAGGAACCAAACTTACGCAGTATTTT	CASSEGTKLTQYF
TRBJ1-1	-	TRBV10-2	TRBD1	TGCGCCAGCAGTAATGACAGGGCTGAAGCTTTCTTT	CASSNDRAEAFF
TRBJ2-3	-	TRBV7-7	-	TGTGCCAGCAGCTCATGGACTAGCACAGATACGCAGTATTTT	CASSSWTSTDTQYF
TRBJ2-3	-	TRBV3-1/TRBV3-2	TRBD1	TGTGCCAGCAGCCCCCGGGACAGGGGTACAGATACGCAGTATTTT	CASSPRDRGTDTQYF
TRBJ1-5	-	TRBV6-6	TRBD1	TGTGCCAGCAGACAGGGGAATCAGCCCCAGCATTTT	CASRQGNQPQHF
TRBJ2-7	once	TRBV27	TRBD1	TGTGCCAGCAGTCGCCTAGGACAGGGTAGCTCCTACGAGCAGTACTTC	CASSRLGQGSSYEQYF
TRBJ2-3	-	TRBV3-1/TRBV3-2	TRBD2	TGTGCCAGCAGGGGTAGCGGGAGATCCCTTAGCACAGATACGCAGTATTTT	CASRGSGRSLSTDTQYF
TRBJ2-1	-	TRBV7-6	TRBD2	TGTGCCAGCAGGTCACTAGCGGGAGGCAATGAGCAGTTCTTC	CASRSLAGGNEQFF
TRBJ2-3	-	TRBV28	-	TGTGCCAGCAGTCAGACTCCCGATACGCAGTATTTT	CASSQTPDTQYF
TRBJ2-1	-	TRBV28	TRBD2	TGTGCCAGCAGTTCCGGGACTAGCGGGAGGAAGGAGCAGTTCTTC	CASSSGTSGRKEQFF
TRBJ2-7	-	TRBV7-2	-	TGTGCCAGCAGCTTACTAGAGGGTTCCTACGAGCAGTACTTC	CASSLLEGSYEQYF
TRBJ2-7	-	TRBV18	-	TGTGCCAGCTCACTTCGACATGCCTACGAGCAGTACTTC	CASSLRHAYEQYF
TRBJ2-7	-	TRBV6-7	TRBD1	TGTGCCAGCCTCAGGGGGCCCCACGAGCAGTACTTC	CASLRGPHEQYF
TRBJ1-5	-	TRBV6-6	TRBD1	TGTGCCAGCAGAAGACAGGGGGTAAGCAATCAGCCCCAGCATTTT	CASRRQGVSNQPQHF
TRBJ1-1	-	TRBV10-3	-	TGTGCCATCAGTGAGTCTACCCGGACAGAAGCTTTCTTT	CAISESTRTEAFF
TRBJ1-1	-	TRBV12-5	-	TGTGCTAGTGGTTCCCCGCAGGGTGGGAAAACTGAAGCTTTCTTT	CASGSPQGGKTEAFF
TRBJ2-1	-	TRBV19	TRBD2	TGTGCCACCGTGAGGGCTAGCGGGATCAATGAGCAGTTCTTC	CATVRASGINEQFF
TRBJ2-7	-	TRBV27	-	TGTGCCAGCAGTCCCAGCAGGGCCTACGAGCAGTACTTC	CASSPSRAYEQYF
TRBJ1-5	-	TRBV18	TRBD1	TGTGCCAGCTCCCGACAGGGATCCAATCAGCCCCAGCATTTT	CASSRQGSNQPQHF
TRBJ1-1	-	TRBV28	-	TGTGCCAGCAGTTTATCCTCCGGGACATTTGGGGCTGAAGCTTTCTTT	CASSLSSGTFGAEAFF
TRBJ2-7	-	TRBV10-2	TRBD2	TGCGCCAGCATTGGACTAGCGGGGGGTAGGGAGCAGTACTTC	CASIGLAGGREQYF
TRBJ2-5	-	TRBV5-6	-	TGTGCCAGCAGCTTTCGGGAGAGTTCCCAAGAGACCCAGTACTTC	CASSFRESSQETQYF
TRBJ2-7	-	TRBV18	TRBD1	TGTGCCAGCTCACTAGGGACAGGGGTCGCCTACGAGCAGTACTTC	CASSLGTGVAYEQYF
TRBJ1-2	few	TRBV6-1	-	TGTGCCAGCAGTGAAGGAGAAGGCCGAGGCTATGGCTACACCTTC	CASSEGEGRGYGYTF
TRBJ2-1	-	TRBV2	-	TGTGCCAGCAGGATAGTGATTGGGCGCAATGAGCAGTTCTTC	CASRIVIGRNEQFF
TRBJ1-1	-	TRBV9	TRBD1	TGTGCCAGCAGCTCACAAAACAGGGGGCGAGCTTTCTTT	CASSSQNRGRAFF
TRBJ1-4	-	TRBV5-1	-	TGCGCCAGCAGCTTGGACAGGTCGGATGAAAAACTGTTTTTT	CASSLDRSDEKLFF
TRBJ2-1	-	TRBV5-4	-	TGTGCCAGCAGCGGAGCGACCGGGACTCCCGGAATGAGCTGGATCTTC	CASSGATGTPGMSWIF
TRBJ1-3	-	TRBV18	-	TGTGCCAGCTCACCCGAGGGAAACACCATATATTTT	CASSPEGNTIYF
TRBJ2-7	few	TRBV11-1	-	TGTGCCAGCAGCCCCCGGGGCTACGAGCAGTACTTC	CASSPRGYEQYF
TRBJ2-2	-	TRBV10-2	-	TGCGCCAGCACAGGGAGGAGGACCGGGGAGCTGTTTTTT	CASTGRRTGELFF
TRBJ1-2	-	TRBV7-2	-	TGTGCCAGCAGCTTACTCTACTATGGCTACACCTTC	CASSLLYYGYTF
TRBJ2-7	-	TRBV19	TRBD2	TGTGCCAGTAGTATCTCGGGACTAAATTCCTACGAGCAGTACTTC	CASSISGLNSYEQYF
TRBJ2-1	-	TRBV7-9	TRBD1	TGTGCCAGCAGCTCGGACCTGGACAGGACGCAGTTCTTC	CASSSDLDRTQFF
TRBJ2-7	once	TRBV5-1	TRBD1	TGCGCCAGCAGTTTCGACAGGGCCTACGAGCAGTACTTC	CASSFDRAYEQYF
TRBJ2-7	-	TRBV15	-	TGTGCCACCAGCAGAGGCCGGGGGAGTCCCTACGAGCAGTACTTC	CATSRGRGSPYEQYF
TRBJ1-1	-	TRBV10-3	-	TGTGCCATCAGTGATCATAAGGCGGGAGACACTGAAGCTTTCTTT	CAISDHKAGDTEAFF
TRBJ2-7	-	TRBV30	TRBD2	TGTGCCTGGAGTCCCTCAAGAGCGGGAGGGCCCTACGAGCAGTACTTC	CAWSPSRAGGPYEQYF
TRBJ2-7	-	TRBV28	-	TGTGCCAGCAGAGTGACACTCTCCTACGAGCAGTACTTC	CASRVTLSYEQYF
TRBJ2-7	-	TRBV2	TRBD2	TGTGCCAGCAGACCCGGGACTAGCGGGTGGACCTACGAGCAGTACTTC	CASRPGTSGWTYEQYF